The 14 T cell receptor beta chains below come from one sample, sequenced in a study of identical twins. From the 5' RACE reads, TCRdb called clonotypes with MiXCR, one entry per CDR3 protein. The top ten hold about an eighth of the sample, which has hundreds of thousands of distinct CDR3 sequences, 15% to 20% seen once. These data are also associated with another study on T cells expressing NK-cell markers.

The sequenced sample was PBMCs. Receptors originate from a woman aged 18-29 years in good health.

This clonotype was observed at least ten times. The chain uses TRBV12-3 or TRBV12-4 and TRBJ2-7; D not resolved. The CDR3 has 13 residues. V lost 6 bases and J 0 bases, leaving 9 bases between the germline ends. The CDR3, as DNA: TGTGCCAGCAGCCTCGTCAGCTCCTACGAGCAGTACTTC. This gives the protein CASSLVSSYEQYF.

The chain is built from TRBV5-1 and TRBJ2-3, with D perhaps TRBD2 (5 bases). The V gene's germline CDR1 is SGHRS and CDR2 YFSETQ. The CDR3 loop spans 15 amino acids. Trimming took off 2 bases at V and 2 bases at J, with 12 bases between the two ends. CDR3 amino acids: CASSLRTANTDTQYF. Here the CDR3 DNA reads TGCGCCAGCAGCTTAAGGACTGCAAACACAGATACGCAGTATTTT.

This clonotype was recorded a few times. The rearrangement joins TRBV20-1 to TRBJ1-1, with D uncertain. V was shortened by 1 base and J by 0 bases, with 6 bases between the two germline ends. The V gene's germline CDR1 is DFQATT and CDR2 SNEGSKA (reference sequence). CDR3 length: 13 amino acids. The CDR3 bases are TGCAGTGCTAGAGCACTAGTGAACACTGAAGCTTTCTTT. It yields the protein CSARALVNTEAFF.

This rearrangement joins TRBV5-1 to TRBJ1-5; no firm D call. Germline values: CDR1 SGHRS, CDR2 YFSETQ. The CDR3 totals 13 residues. Trimming removed 4 bases from V and 6 bases from J, with 11 bases in between. As DNA, the CDR3 is TGCGCCAGCAGCACCTTGGGTGGTCAGCCCCAGCATTTT. Translating gives CASSTLGGQPQHF.

This clonotype has a handful of counts. V and J are TRBV10-3 and TRBJ2-1, with D possibly TRBD1 on 6 matching bases. With 4 bases removed from V and 3 bases from J, the gap between germline ends came to 13 bases. Germline V gene lookup returns CDR1 ENHRY and CDR2 SYGVKD. The CDR3 length is 15 residues. CDR3 DNA: TGTGCCATCAGTGGAGGGGACACCCTCTACAATGAGCAGTTCTTC. It specifies CAISGGDTLYNEQFF.

The rearrangement uses TRBV5-1 and TRBJ2-3; TRBD1 agrees at 7 bases. The CDR3 is 16 amino acids. With 3 bases clipped from V and 2 bases from J, the junction kept 9 bases outside the gene matches. CDR1 is SGHRS, CDR2 YFSETQ, per germline. CDR3 sequence reads: CASSYLPRGNTDTQYF. The CDR3 region has the DNA TGCGCCAGCAGCTATCTACCCAGGGGGAACACAGATACGCAGTATTTT.

This sequence joins TRBV27 and TRBJ2-3, with no clear D. Germline CDR1 reads MNHEY; CDR2 reads SMNVEV (reference sequence). V dropped 2 bases and J dropped 0 bases, with 9 bases sitting between them. The CDR3 is 15 residues long. CDR3 in DNA: TGTGCCAGCAGTTTAGGGTTACTAAGCACAGATACGCAGTATTTT. This translates into CASSLGLLSTDTQYF.

The J gene is TRBJ2-7, the V gene TRBV20-1; 11 bases line up with TRBD2. Germline CDR1 is DFQATT and CDR2 is SNEGSKA (reference sequence). This CDR3 contains 15 residues. The trim removed 5 bases at V and 4 bases at J, leaving 10 bases unmatched. The CDR3 region is CSAPRATSGSYEQYF. The DNA of the CDR3 is TGCAGTGCTCCCAGGGCTACTAGCGGGAGTTACGAGCAGTACTTC.

The chain employs TRBV27 and TRBJ1-5; D is unclear. The germline gives CDR1 MNHEY, CDR2 SMNVEV (reference sequence). CDR3 size: 12 residues. Trimming removed 6 bases from V and 1 base from J, with 4 bases in between. The CDR3 spells CASRESNQPQHF. The CDR3 DNA reads as TGTGCCAGCAGGGAGAGCAATCAGCCCCAGCATTTT.

The rearrangement uses TRBV5-1 and TRBJ1-6; the D is unclear. Deletions cut 0 bases from V and 7 bases from J, with 14 bases between. The CDR3 runs to 16 residues. CDR1 is SGHRS and CDR2 is YFSETQ in the germline V gene. CDR3 nucleotides: TGCGCCAGCAGCTTGGAGCGGGTCTCTATGAATTCACCCCTCCACTTT. Its translation: CASSLERVSMNSPLHF.

In its sample, this clonotype was seen a few times. This chain links TRBV20-1 with TRBJ2-2; D ambiguous. Germline CDR1 reads DFQATT; CDR2 reads SNEGSKA (reference sequence). CDR3 length: 12 residues. V lost 0 bases, J lost 9 bases, and 8 bases lay in between. The CDR3, as DNA: TGCAGTGCTAGAGACCCCAGAAGGGAGCTGTTTTTT. Its translation is CSARDPRRELFF.

The rearrangement links TRBV12-3 or TRBV12-4 to TRBJ1-4, with unresolved D. Trimming shortened V by 1 base and J by 8 bases, and 11 bases separated the two germline ends. The CDR3 spans 14 residues. The CDR3 reads CASSLGQVGEKLFF. The CDR3 coding sequence is TGTGCCAGCAGTTTAGGTCAGGTGGGAGAAAAACTGTTTTTT.

The rearrangement uses TRBV20-1 and TRBJ2-3; TRBD2 aligns across 10 bases. The CDR3 spans 15 residues. J gave up 1 base and V 2 bases, and 3 bases lay outside the gene matches. Germline CDR1 DFQATT, CDR2 SNEGSKA (reference sequence). DNA for the CDR3: TGCAGTGCTAGACTAGCGGGGGCTGGCACAGATACGCAGTATTTT. It is translated as CSARLAGAGTDTQYF.

This sequence joins TRBV12-3 or TRBV12-4 and TRBJ1-1; tentative D call: TRBD1 (5 bases). V was cut by 10 bases and J by 4 bases, with 13 bases left in between. The CDR3 is 12 amino acids. CDR3 DNA: TGTGCCATTCAGGGATCGCCCACTGAAGCTTTCTTT. Protein product: CAIQGSPTEAFF.